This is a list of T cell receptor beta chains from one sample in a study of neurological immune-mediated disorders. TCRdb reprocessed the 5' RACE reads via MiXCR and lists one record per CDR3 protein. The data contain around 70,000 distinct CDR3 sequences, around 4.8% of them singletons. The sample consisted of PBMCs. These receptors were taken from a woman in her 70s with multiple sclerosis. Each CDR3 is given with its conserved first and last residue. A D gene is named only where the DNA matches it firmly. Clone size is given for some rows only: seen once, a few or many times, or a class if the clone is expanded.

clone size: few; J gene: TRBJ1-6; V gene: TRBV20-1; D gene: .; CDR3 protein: CSAAVWGRDNSPLHF; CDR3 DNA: TGCAGTGCTGCGGTATGGGGGAGGGATAATTCACCCCTCCACTTT
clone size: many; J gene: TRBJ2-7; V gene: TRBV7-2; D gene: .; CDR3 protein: CASSPGLSSYEQYF; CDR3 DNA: TGTGCCAGCAGCCCTGGGTTGAGCTCCTACGAGCAGTACTTC
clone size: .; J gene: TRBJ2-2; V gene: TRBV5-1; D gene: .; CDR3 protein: CASSFAGPSNTGELFF; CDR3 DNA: TGCGCCAGCAGCTTTGCAGGACCCTCGAACACCGGGGAGCTGTTTTTT
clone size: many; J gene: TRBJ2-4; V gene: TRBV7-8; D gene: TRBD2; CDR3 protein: CASSLAGMDILLAKNIQYF; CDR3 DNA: TGTGCCAGCAGTTTAGCGGGGATGGACATTTTACTAGCCAAAAACATTCAGTACTTC
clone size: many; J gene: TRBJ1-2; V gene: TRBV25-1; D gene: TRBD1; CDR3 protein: CASSGYRGQGYGYTF; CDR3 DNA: TGTGCCAGCAGTGGGTACAGGGGCCAGGGCTATGGCTACACCTTC
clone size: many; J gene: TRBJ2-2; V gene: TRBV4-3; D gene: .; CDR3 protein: CASSQHSGANTGELFF; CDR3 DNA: TGCGCCAGCAGCCAACACTCCGGAGCGAACACCGGGGAGCTGTTTTTT
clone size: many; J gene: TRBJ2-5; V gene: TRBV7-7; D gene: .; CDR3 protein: CASSLGAEETQYF; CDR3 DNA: TGTGCCAGCAGCTTAGGGGCAGAAGAGACCCAGTACTTC
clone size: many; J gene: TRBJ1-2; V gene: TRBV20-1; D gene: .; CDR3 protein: CSARVRRGEDYGYTF; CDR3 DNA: TGCAGTGCTAGAGTTAGAAGGGGGGAGGATTATGGCTACACCTTC
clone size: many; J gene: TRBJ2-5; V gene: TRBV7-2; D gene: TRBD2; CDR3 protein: CASSLASPGTSGSHGTQYF; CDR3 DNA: TGTGCCAGCAGCTTAGCGTCCCCCGGGACTAGCGGATCTCATGGGACCCAGTACTTC
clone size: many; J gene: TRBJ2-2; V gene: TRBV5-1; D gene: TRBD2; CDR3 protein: CASSWALAGANTGELFF; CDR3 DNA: TGCGCCAGCAGCTGGGCACTAGCGGGGGCGAACACCGGGGAGCTGTTTTTT
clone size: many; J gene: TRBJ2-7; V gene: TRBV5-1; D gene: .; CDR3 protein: CASSLGTGEYEQYF; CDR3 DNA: TGCGCCAGCAGCTTGGGGACGGGAGAATACGAGCAGTACTTC
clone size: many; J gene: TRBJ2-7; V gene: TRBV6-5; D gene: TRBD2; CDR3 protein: CATTGGTSLNEQYF; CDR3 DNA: TGTGCCACCACCGGCGGGACTAGCTTAAACGAGCAGTACTTC
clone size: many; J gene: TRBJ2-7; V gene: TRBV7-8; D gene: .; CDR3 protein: CASSLALIASAYEQYF; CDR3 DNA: TGTGCCAGCAGCTTAGCGCTAATTGCTAGTGCCTACGAGCAGTACTTC
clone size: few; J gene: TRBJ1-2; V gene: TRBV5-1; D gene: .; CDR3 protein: CAGSLWTVNYGYTF; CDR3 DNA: TGCGCCGGCAGCTTGTGGACAGTTAACTATGGCTACACCTTC
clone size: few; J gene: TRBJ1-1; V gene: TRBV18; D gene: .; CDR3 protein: CASSPSGQNTEAFF; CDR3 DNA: TGTGCCAGCTCACCAAGTGGGCAGAACACTGAAGCTTTCTTT
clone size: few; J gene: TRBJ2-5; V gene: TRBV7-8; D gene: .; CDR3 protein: CASGGNYQETQYF; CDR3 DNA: TGTGCCAGCGGCGGCAACTACCAAGAGACCCAGTACTTC
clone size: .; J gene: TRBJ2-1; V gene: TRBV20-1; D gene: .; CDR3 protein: CSASGGNIGSYNEQFF; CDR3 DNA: TGCAGTGCTAGCGGAGGCAATATAGGGTCCTACAATGAGCAGTTCTTC
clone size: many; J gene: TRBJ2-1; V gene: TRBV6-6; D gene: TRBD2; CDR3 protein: CASSPITSGTYNEQFF; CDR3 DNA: TGTGCCAGCAGTCCTATAACTAGCGGGACCTACAATGAGCAGTTCTTC
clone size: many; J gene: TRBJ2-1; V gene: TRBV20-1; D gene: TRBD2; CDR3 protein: CSARRLAGEFSEQFF; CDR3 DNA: TGCAGTGCTAGACGGCTAGCGGGAGAGTTCAGTGAGCAGTTCTTC
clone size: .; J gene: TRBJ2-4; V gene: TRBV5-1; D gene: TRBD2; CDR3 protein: CASSRPGERDKNIQYF; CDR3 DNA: TGCGCCAGCAGCCGCCCGGGGGAGCGGGACAAAAACATTCAGTACTTC
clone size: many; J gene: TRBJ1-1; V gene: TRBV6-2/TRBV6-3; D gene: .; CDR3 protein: CASSYSGLEAFF; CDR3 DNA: TGTGCCAGCAGTTACTCGGGGCTAGAAGCTTTCTTT
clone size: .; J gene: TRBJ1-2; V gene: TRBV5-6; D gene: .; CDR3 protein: CASSLNWGGYTF; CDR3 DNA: TGTGCCAGCAGCCTTAATTGGGGGGGCTACACCTTC
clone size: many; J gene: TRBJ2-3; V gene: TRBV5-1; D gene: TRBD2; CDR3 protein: CASSLGRTSGAPTDTQYF; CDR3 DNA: TGCGCCAGCAGCTTGGGTCGGACTAGCGGGGCCCCCACAGATACGCAGTATTTT
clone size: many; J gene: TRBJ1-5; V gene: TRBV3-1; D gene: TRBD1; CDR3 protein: CASSQSGTGAGYSNQPQHF; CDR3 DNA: TGTGCCAGCAGCCAATCCGGGACAGGGGCCGGATATAGCAATCAGCCCCAGCATTTT
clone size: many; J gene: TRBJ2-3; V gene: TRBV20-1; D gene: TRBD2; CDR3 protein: CSAFRLARTDTQYF; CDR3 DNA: TGCAGTGCTTTTAGACTAGCGCGCACAGATACGCAGTATTTT
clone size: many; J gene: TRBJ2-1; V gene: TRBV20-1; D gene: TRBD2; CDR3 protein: CSCWGLGQNNEQFF; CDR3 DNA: TGCAGCTGCTGGGGACTAGGGCAGAACAATGAGCAGTTCTTC
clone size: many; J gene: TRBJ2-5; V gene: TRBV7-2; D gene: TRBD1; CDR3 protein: CASSPRTGTAETQYF; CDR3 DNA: TGTGCCAGCAGCCCCCGGACAGGGACGGCGGAGACCCAGTACTTC
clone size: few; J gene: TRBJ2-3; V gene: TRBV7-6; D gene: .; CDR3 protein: CASSSGPRGTDTQYF; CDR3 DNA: TGTGCCAGCAGCTCCGGACCCCGGGGCACAGATACGCAGTATTTT
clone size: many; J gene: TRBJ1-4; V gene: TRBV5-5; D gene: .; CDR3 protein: CASSLEQLTSGEKLFF; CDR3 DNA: TGTGCCAGCAGCTTGGAACAGTTGACATCCGGGGAAAAACTGTTTTTT
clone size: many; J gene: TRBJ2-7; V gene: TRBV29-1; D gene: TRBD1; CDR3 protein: CSFSGTDYEQYF; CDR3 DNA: TGCAGCTTCTCCGGGACAGACTACGAGCAGTACTTC
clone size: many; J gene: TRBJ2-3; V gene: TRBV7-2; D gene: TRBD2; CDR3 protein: CASSFQPRLAGVYTDTQYF; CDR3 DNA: TGTGCCAGCAGCTTCCAACCCCGACTAGCGGGGGTATACACAGATACGCAGTATTTT
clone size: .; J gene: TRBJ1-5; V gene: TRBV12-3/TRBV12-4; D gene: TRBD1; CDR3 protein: CASRAPPVTGLHQPQHF; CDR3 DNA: TGTGCCAGCAGGGCCCCCCCAGTGACAGGGTTGCATCAGCCCCAGCATTTT
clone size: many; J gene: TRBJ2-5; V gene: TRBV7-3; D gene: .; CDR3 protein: CASSLTSLETQYF; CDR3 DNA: TGTGCCAGCAGCTTAACGTCCCTTGAGACCCAGTACTTC
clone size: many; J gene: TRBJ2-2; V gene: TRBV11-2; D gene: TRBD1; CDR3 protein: CASSSRQGADTGELFF; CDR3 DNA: TGTGCCAGCAGCTCGCGACAGGGGGCGGACACCGGGGAGCTGTTTTTT
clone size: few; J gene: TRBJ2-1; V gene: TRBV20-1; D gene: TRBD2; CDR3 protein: CSAGAGLAGNEQFF; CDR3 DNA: TGCAGTGCTGGGGCGGGACTAGCCGGCAATGAGCAGTTCTTC
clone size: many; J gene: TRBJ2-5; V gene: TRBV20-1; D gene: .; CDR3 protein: CSALKETQYF; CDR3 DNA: TGCAGTGCTTTGAAAGAGACCCAGTACTTC
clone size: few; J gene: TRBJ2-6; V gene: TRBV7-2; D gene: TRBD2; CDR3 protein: CASSLAGGVSGANVLTF; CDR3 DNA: TGTGCCAGCAGCTTAGCGGGGGGGGTCTCTGGGGCCAACGTCCTGACTTTC